The 24 T cell receptor beta chains presented below share a single source sample, sequenced in a study of blood T cells in healthy people across ages. For the second PCR, which ran for roughly 6 to 12 cycles, a sample-barcoded 5' primer and a J-beta primer mix were used. TCRdb re-analysed the 5' RACE reads in MiXCR, keeping a single row per CDR3 protein. The profile shows about 760,000 distinct CDR3 sequences, around 50% of them singletons. The sample consisted of blood. The receptors were gathered from a man aged 35 to 55 in good health.

The gene calls are TRBV3-1 and TRBJ2-4; TRBD2 might be the D (7 bases). In germline, CDR1 is LGHDT, CDR2 YNNKEL (reference sequence). This CDR3 region has 18 residues. Trimming took 1 base from V and 1 from J, leaving 17 bases between them. CDR3 sequence (DNA): TGTGCCAGCAGCCAAGGAGGCGGGGGCCGCGGGGCCAAAAACATTCAGTACTTC. This translates into CASSQGGGGRGAKNIQYF. Complete variable domain (other parts from reference TRBV3-1 and TRBJ2-4): DTAVSQTPKYLVTQMGNDKSIKCEQNLGHDTMYWYKQDSKKFLKIMFSYNNKELIINETVPNRFSPKSPDKAHLNLHINSLELGDSAVYFCASSQGGGGRGAKNIQYFGAGTRLSVL.

The CDR3 nucleotides are TGTGCCAGCAGCGCAGGGCTAATGAACACTGAAGCTTTCTTT. This encodes CASSAGLMNTEAFF. This chain connects TRBV3-1 to TRBJ1-1, with a tentative D call TRBD1 (5 bases). The CDR3 runs 14 residues. Germline V gene sequence: CDR1 LGHDT, CDR2 YNNKEL (reference sequence). V was pared by 5 bases and J by 0 bases, with 10 bases between.

The chain combines TRBV4-2 with TRBJ2-1; D ambiguous. Trimming removed 0 bases at V and 5 bases at J, with 11 bases between. The germline V gene has CDR1 LGHNA and CDR2 YNFKEQ. The CDR3 sequence is 15 residues long. CDR3: CASSQDLTLDNEQFF. DNA of the CDR3: TGTGCCAGCAGCCAAGATCTTACATTAGACAATGAGCAGTTCTTC.

This clonotype was counted only a few times. The V and J genes are TRBV12-3 or TRBV12-4 and TRBJ2-3; D is unresolved. The CDR3 runs to 12 residues. With 7 bases removed from V and 2 bases from J, the gap between germline ends came to 7 bases. The CDR3 DNA follows: TGTGCCAGCACTCTTCACACAGATACGCAGTATTTT. It encodes CASTLHTDTQYF.

The CDR3, as DNA: TGCAGCGTTGGTGCAGGACCAGATACGCAGTATTTT. Protein: CSVGAGPDTQYF. V gene TRBV29-1 combines with J gene TRBJ2-3; D unclear. This CDR3 has 12 amino acids. The germline CDR1 and CDR2 sequences are SQVTM and ANQGSEA. Trimming took off 4 bases at V and 4 bases at J, with 9 bases between the two ends.

The chain carries TRBV2 and TRBJ1-6; D gene unclear. CDR1 is SNHLY and CDR2 is FYNNEI in the germline V gene. CDR3 length: 14 amino acids. V dropped 6 bases and J dropped 8 bases, with 14 bases sitting between them. CDR3 bases: TGTGCCAGCAGGCCGGGAGCAGACTATTCACCCCTCCACTTT. Amino acids: CASRPGADYSPLHF.

The rearrangement uses TRBV15 and TRBJ1-5; D call uncertain. Germline CDR1 and CDR2: LNHNV and YYDKDF (reference sequence). This CDR3 spans 15 amino acids. Trimming removed 4 bases from V and 0 bases from J, with 10 bases in between. The CDR3 loop reads CATSNGRYSNQPQHF. The CDR3 nucleotides are TGTGCCACCAGCAACGGACGTTATAGCAATCAGCCCCAGCATTTT.

The genes are TRBV9 and TRBJ2-4; D not resolved. The assigned J gene may be wrong: the sequence end matches TRBJ2-7 better. The germline gives CDR1 SGDLS, CDR2 YYNGEE. The CDR3 contains 16 residues. CDR3 coding DNA: TGTGCCAGCAGCTCTCGTTGTGAGAGAGTGTCCGACGAGCAGTACTTC. The encoded protein is CASSSRCERVSDEQYF.

J is TRBJ2-3 and V is TRBV11-3, with 7 bases identical to TRBD2. Per the germline V gene, CDR1 is SGHNT and CDR2 is YENEEA. The J segment lost 1 base and the V segment lost 5 bases, leaving 9 bases of the junction unmatched. This CDR3 is built from 16 residues. The DNA of the CDR3 is TGTGCCAGCAGCGGCCCGGGGGGAGGACGCACAGATACGCAGTATTTT. This gives the protein CASSGPGGGRTDTQYF.

This clonotype showed up just once. This sequence joins TRBV29-1 and TRBJ2-7, with 8 bases matching TRBD2. CDR1 is SQVTM and CDR2 is ANQGSEA in the germline V gene. The CDR3 runs 14 residues. Unmatched junction bases numbered 8, after V lost 7 bases and J lost 0 bases. The CDR3 sequence: CSAVSGTSSYEQYF. CDR3 sequence (DNA): TGCAGCGCCGTCAGCGGGACTAGCTCCTACGAGCAGTACTTC.

The genes are TRBV4-1 and TRBJ2-7; 7 bases line up with TRBD1. V dropped 4 bases and J dropped 4; count of bases not matched to a gene: 13. The CDR3 is made up of 16 amino acids. CDR1 and CDR2 from the germline V gene are MGHRA and YSYEKL. The CDR3 DNA is TGCGCCAGCAGCCCTTTACCCAGGGGGTCTTCGTACGAGCAGTACTTC. The encoded protein is CASSPLPRGSSYEQYF.

V is TRBV3-1 and J is TRBJ2-1; 7 nucleotides agree with TRBD1. From germline, CDR1 is LGHDT and CDR2 YNNKEL (reference sequence). The CDR3 has 15 residues. V gave up 5 bases and J gave up 6 bases; unmatched junction bases: 10. This CDR3 reads CASSNRDRGFNEQFF. DNA for the CDR3: TGTGCCAGCAGCAATCGGGACAGAGGTTTCAATGAGCAGTTCTTC.

V and J are TRBV3-1 and TRBJ1-2, with D perhaps TRBD1 (5 bases). The CDR3 has 16 amino acids. Germline values: CDR1 LGHDT, CDR2 YNNKEL (reference sequence). V was shortened by 5 bases and J by 5 bases, with 21 bases between the two germline ends. The CDR3, as DNA: TGTGCCAGCAGCTCTGGACATTATCGGTCTCGGTATGGCTACACCTTC. Its protein is CASSSGHYRSRYGYTF.

The V gene is TRBV14, the J gene TRBJ2-3, with a tentative D call TRBD1 (6 bases). V was cut by 0 bases and J by 10 bases, with 17 bases left in between. Per germline, CDR1 SGHDN and CDR2 FVKESK. The CDR3 contains 15 residues. As DNA, the CDR3 is TGTGCCAGCAGCCAAGACACAGGGTGGGCCGTTTCGCAGTATTTT. It encodes CASSQDTGWAVSQYF.

The J gene is TRBJ2-3, the V gene TRBV4-3; tentative D call: TRBD2 (6 bases). The CDR3 is 16 residues long. The V end lost 1 base, the J end lost 6 bases, and 17 bases lay between the germline ends. The germline gives CDR1 LGHNA, CDR2 YSLEER. The CDR3 reads CASSQARGIGSDTQYF. The CDR3 DNA sequence: TGCGCCAGCAGCCAAGCTCGCGGGATAGGGTCGGATACGCAGTATTTT.

The chain employs TRBV29-1 and TRBJ2-7; the D is unclear. CDR1 SQVTM and CDR2 ANQGSEA come from the germline V gene. The CDR3 is 11 amino acids. Deletions cut 4 bases from V and 5 bases from J, with 9 bases between. The CDR3 nucleotides read TGCAGCGTTGCTAAATCTGACGAGCAGTACTTC. Translation gives CSVAKSDEQYF.

This chain joins TRBV2 and TRBJ2-5, with TRBD2 matching 9 bases. The junction had 11 bases not matched to a gene; V was cut back by 2 bases and J by 4 bases. The CDR3 is made up of 17 amino acids. Per the germline V gene, CDR1 is SNHLY and CDR2 is FYNNEI. The CDR3 loop is CASSEWTAGGPGETQYF. CDR3 DNA: TGTGCCAGCAGTGAATGGACGGCGGGAGGGCCGGGAGAGACCCAGTACTTC.

The rearrangement links TRBV28 to TRBJ1-2; the D is unclear. There are 14 residues in the CDR3. V was clipped by 3 bases and J by 4 bases, with 12 bases between them. Germline V lookup: CDR1 MDHEN, CDR2 SYDVKM. The CDR3 DNA reads TGTGCCAGCAGTTTTTTTTTGATACCCTATGGCTACACCTTC. Its translation is CASSFFLIPYGYTF.

The V call is TRBV29-1, the J call TRBJ2-7; no reliable D call. The CDR3 consists of 13 residues. The germline gives CDR1 SQVTM, CDR2 ANQGSEA. Trimming shortened V by 7 bases and J by 7 bases, and 20 bases separated the two germline ends. CDR3 sequence reads: CSAGPTTYNEQYF. The CDR3, as DNA: TGCAGCGCCGGACCGACGACCTACAATGAGCAGTACTTC.

V is TRBV5-1 and J is TRBJ1-1; possibly TRBD1 for D (6 bases). This CDR3 comprises 15 residues. The V end was cut by 4 bases, the J end by 1 base, with 14 bases between. CDR1 SGHRS and CDR2 YFSETQ come from the germline V gene. CDR3 bases: TGCGCCAGCAGCCTGGAAGGACAGTGGAACACTGAAGCTTTCTTT. Translation gives CASSLEGQWNTEAFF.

The chain has TRBV28 and TRBJ2-1; D is perhaps TRBD2 (5 bases). CDR1 is MDHEN and CDR2 is SYDVKM in the germline V gene. V gave up 7 bases and J gave up 0 bases, with 10 bases separating them. CDR3 length: 14 amino acids. CDR3 sequence reads: CASNLARSYNEQFF. The CDR3 bases are TGTGCCAGCAACCTAGCTCGCTCCTACAATGAGCAGTTCTTC.

The V gene is TRBV20-1, the J gene TRBJ1-1; D is possibly TRBD1 (6 bases). CDR3 length: 12 amino acids. Germline V gene sequence: CDR1 DFQATT, CDR2 SNEGSKA (reference sequence). V was trimmed by 8 bases and J by 4 bases, leaving 14 bases between them. The CDR3 DNA follows: TGCAGTCTCTGGGGACAACCCACTGAAGCTTTCTTT. It translates to CSLWGQPTEAFF.

This rearrangement joins TRBV5-6 to TRBJ2-1; 9 nucleotides line up with TRBD2. The ends lost 2 bases at V and 4 bases at J; junction bases unmatched: 4. The CDR3 has 15 residues. Per the germline V gene, CDR1 is SGHDT and CDR2 is YYEEEE. The CDR3 protein is CASSFLAGKYNEQFF. CDR3 coding DNA: TGTGCCAGCAGCTTCCTAGCGGGAAAGTACAATGAGCAGTTCTTC.

The chain recombines TRBV19 with TRBJ2-5, with 7 bases that match TRBD1. Trimming at V came to 5 bases and at J to 11 bases, leaving 11 bases not matched to a gene. CDR1 is LNHDA and CDR2 is SQIVND in the germline V gene (reference sequence). This CDR3 is built from 13 residues. The CDR3, as DNA: TGTGCCAGTAGTCCGACAGGGAATAATGAGCAGTACTTC. Protein: CASSPTGNNEQYF.